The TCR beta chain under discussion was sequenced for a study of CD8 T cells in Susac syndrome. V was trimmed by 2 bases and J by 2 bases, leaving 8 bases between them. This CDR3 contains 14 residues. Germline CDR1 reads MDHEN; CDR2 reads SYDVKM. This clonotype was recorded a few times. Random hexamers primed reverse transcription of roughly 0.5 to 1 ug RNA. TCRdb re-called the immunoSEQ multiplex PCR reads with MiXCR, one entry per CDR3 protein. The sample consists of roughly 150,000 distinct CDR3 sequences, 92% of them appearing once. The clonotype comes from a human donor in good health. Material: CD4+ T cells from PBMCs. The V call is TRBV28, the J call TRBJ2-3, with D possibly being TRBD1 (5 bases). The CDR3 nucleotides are TGTGCCAGCAGTTTAGGACAAGCCACAGATACGCAGTATTTT. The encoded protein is CASSLGQATDTQYF.